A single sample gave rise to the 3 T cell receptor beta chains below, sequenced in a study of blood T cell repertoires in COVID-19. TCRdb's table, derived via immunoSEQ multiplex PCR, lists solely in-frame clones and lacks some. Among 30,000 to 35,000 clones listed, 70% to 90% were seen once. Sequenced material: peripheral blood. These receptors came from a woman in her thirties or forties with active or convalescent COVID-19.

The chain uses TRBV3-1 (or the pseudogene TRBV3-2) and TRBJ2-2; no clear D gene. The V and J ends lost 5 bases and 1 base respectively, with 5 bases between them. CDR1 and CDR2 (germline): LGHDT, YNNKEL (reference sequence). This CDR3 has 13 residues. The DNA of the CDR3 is TGTGCCAGCAGCACACGGAACACCGGGGAGCTGTTTTTT. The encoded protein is CASSTRNTGELFF.

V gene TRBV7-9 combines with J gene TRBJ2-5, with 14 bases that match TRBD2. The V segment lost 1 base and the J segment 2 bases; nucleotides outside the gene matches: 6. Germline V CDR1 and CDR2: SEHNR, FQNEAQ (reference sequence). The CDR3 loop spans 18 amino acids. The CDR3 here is CASSLVRLAGGPQETQYF. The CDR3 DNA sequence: TGTGCCAGCAGCTTAGTTAGACTAGCGGGAGGGCCGCAAGAGACCCAGTACTTC.

CDR3 nucleotides: TGTGCCAGCAGCTTAGGATTGGCGGGATTATACGAGCAGTACTTC. Residues: CASSLGLAGLYEQYF. The rearrangement uses TRBV11-1 and TRBJ2-7, with D perhaps matching TRBD2 (6 bases). V was trimmed by 1 base and J by 4 bases, leaving 14 bases between them. Germline V CDR1 and CDR2: SGHAT, FQDESV (reference sequence). The CDR3 length is 15 residues.